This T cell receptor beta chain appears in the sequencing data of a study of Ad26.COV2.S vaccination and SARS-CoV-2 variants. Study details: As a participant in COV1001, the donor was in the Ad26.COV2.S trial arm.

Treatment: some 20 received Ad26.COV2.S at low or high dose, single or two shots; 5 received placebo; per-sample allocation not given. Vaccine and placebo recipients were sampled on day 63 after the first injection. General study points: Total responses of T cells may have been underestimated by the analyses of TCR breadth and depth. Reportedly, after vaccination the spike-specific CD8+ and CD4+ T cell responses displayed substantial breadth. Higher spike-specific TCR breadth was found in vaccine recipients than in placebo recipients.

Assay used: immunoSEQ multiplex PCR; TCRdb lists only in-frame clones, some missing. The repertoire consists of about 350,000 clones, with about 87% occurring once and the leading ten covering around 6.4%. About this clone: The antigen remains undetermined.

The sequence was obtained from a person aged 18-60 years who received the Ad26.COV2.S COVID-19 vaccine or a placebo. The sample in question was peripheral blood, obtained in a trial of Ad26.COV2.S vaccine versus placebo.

CDR3 residues: CASSQGGRSEAFF. In DNA form, the CDR3 reads TGTGCCAGCAGCCAAGGGGGCAGAAGTGAAGCTTTCTTT. V is TRBV7-9 and J is TRBJ1-1, with 7 bases fitting TRBD1. This CDR3 region has 13 residues. Germline CDR1 reads SEHNR; CDR2 reads FQNEAQ (reference sequence). The junction had 7 bases not matched to a gene; V was cut back by 5 bases and J by 7 bases.